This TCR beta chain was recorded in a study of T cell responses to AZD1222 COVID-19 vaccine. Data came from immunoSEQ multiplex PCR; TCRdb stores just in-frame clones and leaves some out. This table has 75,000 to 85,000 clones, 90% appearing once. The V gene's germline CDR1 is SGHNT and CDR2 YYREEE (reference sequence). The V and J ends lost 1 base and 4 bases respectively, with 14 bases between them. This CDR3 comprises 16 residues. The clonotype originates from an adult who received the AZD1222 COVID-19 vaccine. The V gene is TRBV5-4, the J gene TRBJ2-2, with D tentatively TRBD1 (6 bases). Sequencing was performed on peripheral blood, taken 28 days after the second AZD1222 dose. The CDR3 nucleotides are TGTGCCAGCAGCTTGTTGGGGGCGCCGGGCACCGGGGAGCTGTTTTTT. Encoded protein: CASSLLGAPGTGELFF.